These T cell receptor beta chains were read from a single sample in a study of neurological immune-mediated disorders. TCRdb independently ran MiXCR on the 5' RACE reads; one entry per CDR3 protein. This table has 35,000 to 50,000 distinct CDR3 sequences, over 2% appearing once. Specimen: PBMCs. The origin of the receptors is a man over 45 with multiple sclerosis. CDR3s include the opening cysteine and the closing phenylalanine or tryptophan. A D gene is named only where the DNA matches it firmly. Some rows have no size entry. The others give once, few or many, or a class for an expanded clone.

many	TRBJ1-2	NA	TRBV7-9	CASSLGHYGYTF	TGTGCCAGCAGCTTGGGCCACTATGGCTACACCTTC
many	TRBJ1-2	NA	TRBV6-6	CATSWDANYGYTF	TGTGCCACCAGCTGGGATGCGAACTATGGCTACACCTTC
many	TRBJ2-1	TRBD1	TRBV20-1	CSARDPGQGDNEQFF	TGCAGTGCTAGAGATCCGGGACAGGGAGACAATGAGCAGTTCTTC
many	TRBJ2-7	NA	TRBV30	CAWSPQGYEQYF	TGTGCCTGGAGTCCCCAGGGCTACGAGCAGTACTTC
many	TRBJ1-1	TRBD1	TRBV5-1	CASSRTGGEEGAFF	TGCGCCAGCAGCCGGACAGGGGGTGAGGAAGGAGCTTTCTTT
many	TRBJ1-2	NA	TRBV3-1	CASSQDSGGVYGYTF	TGTGCCAGCAGCCAAGATTCGGGCGGAGTCTATGGCTACACCTTC
many	TRBJ2-7	TRBD1	TRBV12-3/TRBV12-4	CASSLTRQGAREQYF	TGTGCCAGCAGTTTGACACGGCAGGGGGCACGGGAGCAGTACTTC
many	TRBJ1-1	NA	TRBV5-1	CASSSGTNTEAFF	TGCGCCAGCAGCTCAGGGACGAACACTGAAGCTTTCTTT
many	TRBJ1-4	TRBD1	TRBV5-1	CASSPPGQEYEKLFF	TGCGCCAGCAGTCCGCCGGGACAGGAGTATGAAAAACTGTTTTTT
many	TRBJ1-1	NA	TRBV10-2	CASSELPTGNTEAFF	TGCGCCAGCAGTGAGCTCCCGACAGGAAACACTGAAGCTTTCTTT
many	TRBJ2-7	NA	TRBV12-3/TRBV12-4	CASSLSGTKYEQYF	TGTGCCAGCAGTTTATCCGGGACAAAGTACGAGCAGTACTTC
many	TRBJ2-1	TRBD2	TRBV2	CASKPLAGAMNEQFF	TGTGCCAGCAAACCCCTAGCGGGGGCTATGAATGAGCAGTTCTTC
many	TRBJ2-5	TRBD1	TRBV9	CASSTQDRGRETQYF	TGTGCCAGCAGCACCCAGGACAGGGGGCGGGAGACCCAGTACTTC
NA	TRBJ1-2	NA	TRBV7-6	CASSLGPENYGYTF	TGTGCCAGCAGCTTAGGCCCTGAGAACTATGGCTACACCTTC
many	TRBJ2-3	NA	TRBV5-1	CASSSTVGSDTQYF	TGCGCCAGCAGCTCCACGGTAGGGTCAGATACGCAGTATTTT
many	TRBJ2-3	NA	TRBV14	CASSRIVDTQYF	TGTGCCAGCAGCCGGATCGTGGATACGCAGTATTTT
many	TRBJ2-5	NA	TRBV7-2	CASRAGTEQETQYF	TGTGCCAGCAGGGCTGGGACTGAACAAGAGACCCAGTACTTC
many	TRBJ1-1	TRBD1	TRBV12-3/TRBV12-4	CASSRQGPEAFF	TGTGCCAGCAGCCGACAGGGACCTGAAGCTTTCTTT
many	TRBJ2-7	TRBD1	TRBV20-1	CSASGTAFYEQYF	TGCAGTGCTTCCGGGACAGCCTTCTACGAGCAGTACTTC
many	TRBJ1-1	NA	TRBV10-1	CASSRDGWDMNTEAFF	TGCGCCAGCAGCAGGGACGGTTGGGATATGAACACTGAAGCTTTCTTT
many	TRBJ2-3	NA	TRBV5-1	CASSSNHRDTQYF	TGCGCCAGCAGCTCCAATCACCGGGATACGCAGTATTTT
many	TRBJ2-2	TRBD2	TRBV18	CASSPGRTGPTGELFF	TGTGCCAGCTCACCCGGGAGGACTGGGCCCACCGGGGAGCTGTTTTTT
many	TRBJ1-2	TRBD1	TRBV5-1	CASSPDWTGGDGYTF	TGCGCCAGCAGCCCGGACTGGACAGGCGGTGATGGCTACACCTTC
NA	TRBJ1-2	NA	TRBV7-2	CASSLVREVTYGYTF	TGTGCCAGCAGCTTAGTCAGGGAGGTTACCTATGGCTACACCTTC
NA	TRBJ1-1	TRBD1	TRBV5-4	CASSLSWDSINTEAFF	TGTGCCAGCAGCTTGTCATGGGACAGCATTAACACTGAAGCTTTCTTT
many	TRBJ1-1	NA	TRBV5-1	CASSFGDGVTEAFF	TGCGCCAGCAGCTTTGGGGACGGGGTGACTGAAGCTTTCTTT
many	TRBJ1-1	NA	TRBV5-1	CASSLGYAPVNTEAFF	TGCGCCAGCAGCTTGGGGTACGCCCCCGTGAACACTGAAGCTTTCTTT
many	TRBJ1-1	NA	TRBV28	CASSLVKGLNTEAFF	TGTGCCAGCAGTTTAGTTAAGGGGCTGAACACTGAAGCTTTCTTT
few	TRBJ1-1	NA	TRBV10-3	CATLPVLETEAFF	TGTGCCACCTTACCCGTACTTGAGACTGAAGCTTTCTTT
many	TRBJ1-2	NA	TRBV4-1	CASSQDLRNNYGYTF	TGCGCCAGCAGCCAAGATCTGAGGAACAACTATGGCTACACCTTC
many	TRBJ1-4	NA	TRBV5-5	CASSLLPREKLFF	TGTGCCAGCAGCTTGCTCCCCCGTGAAAAACTGTTTTTT
many	TRBJ2-3	NA	TRBV29-1	CSVPGWGESDTQYF	TGCAGCGTCCCCGGTTGGGGGGAGTCAGATACGCAGTATTTT
many	TRBJ1-5	TRBD1	TRBV6-5	CASRETGVQPQHF	TGTGCCAGCAGAGAAACAGGGGTTCAGCCCCAGCATTTT
NA	TRBJ1-5	NA	TRBV10-3	CAISEAGGANQPQHF	TGTGCCATCAGTGAGGCCGGCGGGGCCAATCAGCCCCAGCATTTT
many	TRBJ1-1	TRBD1	TRBV7-9	CASSSGTGTFWTEAFF	TGTGCCAGCAGTTCCGGGACAGGGACGTTCTGGACTGAAGCTTTCTTT
many	TRBJ1-2	NA	TRBV15	CATSRRDGGFYGYTF	TGTGCCACCAGCAGAAGGGACGGAGGATTCTATGGCTACACCTTC
NA	TRBJ1-5	NA	TRBV6-2/TRBV6-3	CASSQEMWSNQPQNF	TGTGCCAGCAGTCAAGAGATGTGGAGCAATCAGCCCCAGAATTTT
few	TRBJ2-1	NA	TRBV20-1	CSARTSTIYNEQFF	TGCAGTGCAAGAACTAGCACGATTTACAATGAGCAGTTCTTC
many	TRBJ2-5	NA	TRBV5-1	CASSFLPGNQETQYF	TGCGCCAGCAGCTTTTTACCCGGGAACCAAGAGACCCAGTACTTC
many	TRBJ2-3	NA	TRBV18	CASSPFTETDTQYF	TGTGCCAGCTCACCATTTACGGAAACAGATACGCAGTATTTT
many	TRBJ1-5	TRBD1	TRBV6-6	CASSSVQGENQPQNF	TGTGCCAGCAGTTCCGTCCAGGGGGAAAATCAGCCCCAGAATTTT
many	TRBJ2-3	NA	TRBV7-9	CASSSPLTRQGTDTQYF	TGTGCCAGCAGCTCCCCCCTAACAAGACAGGGCACAGATACGCAGTATTTT
many	TRBJ1-3	NA	TRBV20-1	CSALNVQEGNTIYF	TGCAGTGCCCTAAACGTACAGGAGGGAAACACCATATATTTT
many	TRBJ2-1	NA	TRBV5-1	CASKQEGEQFF	TGCGCCAGCAAACAAGAAGGCGAGCAGTTCTTC
many	TRBJ2-7	NA	TRBV9	CASSEGGPYEQYF	TGTGCCAGCTCGGAGGGGGGTCCCTACGAGCAGTACTTC
few	TRBJ2-1	NA	TRBV5-1	CASSLGAGDSTTHF	TGCGCCAGCAGCTTGGGGGCAGGCGATTCAACAACACACTTC
many	TRBJ1-2	NA	TRBV12-3/TRBV12-4	CASRRTEYYGYTF	TGTGCCAGCAGACGGACAGAGTACTATGGCTACACCTTC
many	TRBJ2-7	TRBD1	TRBV20-1	CSARSGTGNYEQYF	TGCAGTGCTAGGTCCGGGACAGGAAATTACGAGCAGTACTTC
few	TRBJ1-5	NA	TRBV7-9	CASSPLAWGAGQPQHF	TGTGCCAGCAGCCCGCTAGCATGGGGGGCCGGACAGCCCCAGCATTTT
many	TRBJ2-3	NA	TRBV5-1	CASSLDGVRTGDTQYF	TGCGCCAGCAGCCTGGACGGGGTAAGGACCGGCGATACGCAGTATTTT
many	TRBJ2-2	NA	TRBV12-3/TRBV12-4	CASSAVGELFF	TGTGCCAGCAGTGCGGTCGGGGAGCTGTTTTTT
many	TRBJ2-1	TRBD1	TRBV5-8	CASSSHGQGLNEQFF	TGTGCCAGCAGCTCCCATGGACAGGGCCTCAATGAGCAGTTCTTC
many	TRBJ1-4	NA	TRBV9	CASSVDATNEKLFF	TGTGCCAGCAGCGTAGATGCAACTAATGAAAAACTGTTTTTT
many	TRBJ1-1	NA	TRBV20-1	CSAGGRANTEAFF	TGCAGTGCTGGTGGACGGGCGAACACTGAAGCTTTCTTT
many	TRBJ2-3	NA	TRBV20-1	CSASKHQITDTQYF	TGCAGTGCTAGCAAACACCAAATCACAGATACGCAGTATTTT